These 9 T cell receptor beta chains originate from one sample sequenced in a study of T-cell memory formation after mild COVID-19. TCRdb reprocessed the 5' RACE reads with MiXCR, giving one entry per CDR3 protein. The table records roughly 500,000 distinct CDR3 sequences, around 21% of them present only once. Sequences were obtained from PBMCs or a T cell subset sorted from them (not recorded which). The receptors here all came from an adult woman who had mild COVID-19 (a few samples of this study predate the infection). Cell type and time point are not known.

The gene calls are TRBV6-2 or TRBV6-3 and TRBJ1-1, with D possibly being TRBD1 (6 bases). Trimming left V 6 bases short and J 0 bases short, with 11 bases between. There are 14 residues in the CDR3. CDR1 is MNHEY and CDR2 is SVGEGT in the germline V gene. The CDR3: CASSDGQLNTEAFF. The CDR3 region has the DNA TGTGCCAGCAGCGACGGACAGCTGAACACTGAAGCTTTCTTT.

This rearrangement joins TRBV12-3 or TRBV12-4 to TRBJ2-5; 7 bases are a match to TRBD1. V was clipped by 5 bases and J by 2 bases; unmatched bases: 8. This CDR3 region has 15 residues. CDR3 sequence (DNA): TGTGCCAGCAGTACCGATGACAGGGTGCAAGAGACCCAGTACTTC. Residues: CASSTDDRVQETQYF.

V is TRBV30 and J is TRBJ1-3, with TRBD1 as a possible D gene (6 bases). Trimming shortened V by 4 bases and J by 2 bases, and 9 bases separated the two germline ends. Germline CDR1 and CDR2: GTSNPN and SVGIG (reference sequence). CDR3 size: 13 residues. The CDR3 DNA reads TGTGCCTGGACCCAGGGGCCTGGAAACACCATATATTTT. This gives the protein CAWTQGPGNTIYF.

The genes are TRBV5-1 and TRBJ1-4; D is ambiguous. Germline CDR1 and CDR2: SGHRS and YFSETQ. The CDR3 loop spans 14 amino acids. V dropped 4 bases and J dropped 8 bases, with 15 bases sitting between them. CDR3 amino acids: CASSLAPGNEKLFF. The CDR3 DNA sequence: TGCGCCAGCAGCCTTGCACCGGGCAACGAAAAACTGTTTTTT.

This chain links TRBV4-3 with TRBJ2-3; D not resolved. The CDR3 spans 13 residues. Between the trimmed V and J ends, which lost 0 bases and 8 bases, there was a span of 9 bases. Germline V gene sequence: CDR1 LGHNA, CDR2 YSLEER. This chain's CDR3 is CASSQDFPGTQYF. In nucleotides, the CDR3 is TGCGCCAGCAGCCAAGATTTCCCGGGTACGCAGTATTTT.

There are a few counts of this clonotype. The chain combines TRBV4-2 with TRBJ2-2; 10 positions agree with TRBD1. CDR1 is LGHNA and CDR2 is YNFKEQ in the germline V gene. The junction had 8 bases not matched to a gene; V was cut back by 4 bases and J by 6 bases. The CDR3 totals 16 residues. The CDR3 loop is CASSPSTGGWAGELFF. The CDR3 nucleotides read TGTGCCAGCAGCCCTTCGACAGGGGGCTGGGCCGGGGAGCTGTTTTTT.

The sample holds a few counts of this clonotype. The V gene is TRBV14, the J gene TRBJ2-5; D remains ambiguous. From germline, CDR1 is SGHDN and CDR2 FVKESK. This CDR3 comprises 15 residues. V was pared by 1 base and J by 1 base, with 10 bases between. The CDR3 loop is CASSQVGRVQETQYF. In DNA form, the CDR3 reads TGTGCCAGCAGCCAAGTCGGAAGGGTCCAAGAGACCCAGTACTTC.

This clonotype was picked up a small number of times. The V gene is TRBV14, the J gene TRBJ2-2; D gene unclear. From germline, CDR1 is SGHDN and CDR2 FVKESK. Trimming took off 4 bases at V and 5 bases at J, with 11 bases between the two ends. This CDR3 spans 14 amino acids. CDR3 sequence (DNA): TGTGCCAGCAGCCCTAGGAGAATTACCGGGGAGCTGTTTTTT. As protein: CASSPRRITGELFF.

In this sample, this clonotype turned up a few times. The chain employs TRBV20-1 and TRBJ1-5; the D is unclear. The CDR3 has 13 residues. Between the trimmed V and J ends, which lost 0 bases and 3 bases, there was a span of 6 bases. CDR1 DFQATT and CDR2 SNEGSKA come from the germline V gene (reference sequence). For the CDR3, the DNA is TGCAGTGCTAGAGATGACCCCAATCAGCCCCAGCATTTT. Its translation: CSARDDPNQPQHF.